This T cell receptor (beta chain) was captured in a study of CD8+CD57+ T cells in acquired aplastic anemia. Whole-study findings and limits: Patients and controls shared 25 to 30 CD8+ CDR3 sequences, which appeared highly expressed in patients and within their immunodominant clones.

Profiles of TCR beta VDJ and CDR3 were generated from a genomic DNA template. MiXCR, run by TCRdb on the reads, gives a single entry per CDR3 protein. In the table there are around 210,000 distinct CDR3 sequences, more than 55% of which are singletons. Points on this clonotype: Its antigen is still unknown.

The CDR3 consists of 16 residues. The V gene lost 5 bases and the J gene lost 0 bases, with 14 bases spanning the gap. Whoever was chosen for sequencing had shown CD8+CD57+ cell expansion by flow cytometry. This receptor was obtained from a human donor with aplastic anemia. The sequencing input was sorted CD4+, CD8+, or CD8+CD57+ T cells (not recorded which) from PBMCs. This chain connects TRBV12-3 or TRBV12-4 to TRBJ1-3; possibly TRBD1 for D (6 bases). CDR3 sequence: CASSPGQSSSGNTIYF. In nucleotides, the CDR3 is TGTGCCAGCAGTCCAGGACAGTCCAGCTCTGGAAACACCATATATTTT.